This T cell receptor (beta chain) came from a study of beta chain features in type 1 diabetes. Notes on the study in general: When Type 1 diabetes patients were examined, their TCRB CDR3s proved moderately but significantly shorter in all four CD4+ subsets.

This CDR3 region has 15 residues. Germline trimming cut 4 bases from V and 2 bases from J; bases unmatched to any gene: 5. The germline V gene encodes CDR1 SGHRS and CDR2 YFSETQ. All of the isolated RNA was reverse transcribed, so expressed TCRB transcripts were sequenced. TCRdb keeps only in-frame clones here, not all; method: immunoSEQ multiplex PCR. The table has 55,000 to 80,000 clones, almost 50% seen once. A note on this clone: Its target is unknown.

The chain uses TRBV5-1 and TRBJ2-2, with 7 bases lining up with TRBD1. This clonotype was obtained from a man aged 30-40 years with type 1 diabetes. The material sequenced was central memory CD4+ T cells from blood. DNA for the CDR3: TGCGCCAGCAGCGACCACAGGGGTAACACCGGGGAGCTGTTTTTT. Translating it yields CASSDHRGNTGELFF.